The 9 T cell receptor beta chains below were found in one sample sequenced in a study of blood T cell repertoires in COVID-19. Sequencing used immunoSEQ multiplex PCR; TCRdb keeps in-frame clones, though not all of them. The sample yields about 120,000 clones, roughly 69% seen once. The material sequenced was peripheral blood. The source is a woman aged 70-85 years with acute or convalescent COVID-19.

The chain uses TRBV25-1 and TRBJ2-7, with a tentative D call TRBD2 (6 bases). Germline CDR1 MGHDK, CDR2 SYGVNS. CDR3 size: 15 residues. V lost 2 bases, J lost 2 bases, and 13 bases lay in between. CDR3 DNA: TGTGCCAGCAGTGAAGGAGGGCGGTCCGCCTACGAGCAGTACTTC. Translating it yields CASSEGGRSAYEQYF.

The rearrangement joins TRBV28 to TRBJ2-7; possible D gene TRBD2, 6 bases. This CDR3 region has 14 residues. CDR1 is MDHEN and CDR2 is SYDVKM in the germline V gene. The V gene lost 7 bases and the J gene lost 2 bases, with 15 bases spanning the gap. CDR3 loop: CASTDGGRPYEQYF. In DNA form, the CDR3 reads TGTGCCAGCACAGACGGAGGGCGGCCCTACGAGCAGTACTTC.

The chain carries TRBV18 and TRBJ2-4; TRBD1 matches 7 bases. Germline V gene data show CDR1 as KGHSH and CDR2 as LQKENI. J lost 1 base, V lost 2 bases, and 2 bases had no gene match. This CDR3 is 15 amino acids long. The CDR3 nucleotides read TGTGCCAGCTCACCATTGACAGGGGCCAAAAACATTCAGTACTTC. This encodes CASSPLTGAKNIQYF.

The rearrangement links TRBV7-2 to TRBJ2-5; 7 bases align to TRBD1. The CDR3 is 17 amino acids. Germline CDR1 is SGHTA and CDR2 is FQGNSA. Unmatched junction bases numbered 12, after V lost 1 base and J lost 4 bases. The CDR3 reads CASSLGVAPTGSETQYF. As DNA, the CDR3 is TGTGCCAGCAGCTTAGGAGTCGCACCGACAGGGTCAGAGACCCAGTACTTC.

The chain links TRBV10-3 to TRBJ1-1; 12 bases align to TRBD1. This CDR3 spans 15 amino acids. Germline V gene lookup returns CDR1 ENHRY and CDR2 SYGVKD. With 6 bases clipped from V and 5 bases from J, the junction kept 7 bases outside the gene matches. The CDR3 coding sequence is TGTGCCATCAGGGGGACAGGGGGCGTTCGGACTGAAGCTTTCTTT. This codes for CAIRGTGGVRTEAFF.

The gene calls are TRBV7-8 and TRBJ2-2, with 13 positions matching TRBD2. Germline V lookup: CDR1 SGHVS, CDR2 FQNEAQ. The CDR3 contains 17 residues. V shed 5 bases, J shed 5 bases, and the junction held 8 bases outside the gene matches. The CDR3 bases are TGTGCCAGCAGCCCTTGGACTAGCGGGAGAACAACCGGGGAGCTGTTTTTT. This encodes CASSPWTSGRTTGELFF.

The chain has TRBV6-2 or TRBV6-3 and TRBJ1-6; TRBD1 aligns across 9 bases. The length of the CDR3 is 15 residues. Germline V gene data show CDR1 as MNHEY and CDR2 as SVGEGT. V shed 0 bases, J shed 9 bases, and the junction held 3 bases outside the gene matches. Written as DNA, the CDR3 is TGTGCCAGCAGTTACTCGAACAGGGGGCGTTCACCCCTCCACTTT. As protein: CASSYSNRGRSPLHF.

This clone was recorded once. The CDR3 bases are TGTGCCAGCAGCGAGACAGGGTTATACGAGCAGTACTTC. It encodes CASSETGLYEQYF. This sequence joins TRBV12-3 or TRBV12-4 and TRBJ2-7; 7 nucleotides line up with TRBD1. The CDR3 spans 13 residues. The V gene end was trimmed by 6 bases and the J gene end by 4 bases; junction bases not matched to a gene: 6.

This chain joins TRBV5-1 and TRBJ1-2, with a weak D call TRBD1 (6 bases). CDR1 is SGHRS, CDR2 YFSETQ, per germline. CDR3 length: 14 amino acids. V was clipped by 5 bases and J by 4 bases, with 15 bases between them. The CDR3 is CASRRGIPGYGYTF. DNA for the CDR3: TGCGCCAGCAGGAGGGGGATCCCGGGCTATGGCTACACCTTC. Variable domain in full (rest from reference TRBV5-1 and TRBJ1-2): KAGVTQTPRYLIKTRGQQVTLSCSPISGHRSVSWYQQTPGQGLQFLFEYFSETQRNKGNFPGRFSGRQFSNSRSEMNVSTLELGDSALYLCASRRGIPGYGYTFGSGTRLTVV.